This T cell receptor beta chain was captured by sequencing in a study of OX40 agonist ivuxolimab in advanced cancers. Study context: All patients had ivuxolimab intravenously every 2 weeks at 0.01 to 10 mg/kg. A diagnosis of hepatocellular carcinoma, melanoma, renal cell or head and neck cancer was present in dose-escalation patients. Whole-study findings and limits: Expanded clones were, on average, more numerous in CD8+ T cells than in CD4+.

Germline values: CDR1 SGDLS, CDR2 YYNGEE. The J segment lost 11 bases and the V segment lost 3 bases, leaving 10 bases of the junction unmatched. The CDR3 is made up of 15 amino acids. Comment on this clone: Its matching antigen is unknown.

Baseline was the first blood sampling point, followed by cycle 4 day 1 and cycle 7 day 1. The assay was immunoSEQ multiplex PCR, and TCRdb's table has in-frame clones only and misses some. The table shows 76,000 or so clones, with about 93% occurring only once. This clonotype originated in an adult with an advanced solid tumor such as melanoma, head and neck, liver or kidney cancer. The source material was CD4+ or CD8+ T cells sorted from blood, sampled in a trial of the OX40 agonist ivuxolimab. This sequence joins TRBV9 and TRBJ1-4; TRBD1 matches at 10 bases. Here the CDR3 reads CASSETGTGEGKLFF. CDR3 in DNA: TGTGCCAGCAGCGAAACCGGGACAGGGGAAGGGAAACTGTTTTTT.